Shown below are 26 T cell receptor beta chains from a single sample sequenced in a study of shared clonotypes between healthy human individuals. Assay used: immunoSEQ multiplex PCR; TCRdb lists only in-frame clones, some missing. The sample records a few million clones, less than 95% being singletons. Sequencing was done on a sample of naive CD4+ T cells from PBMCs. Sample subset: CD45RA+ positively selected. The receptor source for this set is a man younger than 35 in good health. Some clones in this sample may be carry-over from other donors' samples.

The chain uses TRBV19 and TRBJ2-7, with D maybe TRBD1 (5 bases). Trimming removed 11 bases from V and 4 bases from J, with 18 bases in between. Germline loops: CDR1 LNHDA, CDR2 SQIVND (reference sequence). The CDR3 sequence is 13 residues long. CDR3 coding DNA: TGTGCCGGCGATCAGGGAACCCTTTACGAGCAGTACTTC. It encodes CAGDQGTLYEQYF.

The CDR3 sequence is CASSLRNRVKNTGELFF. The CDR3 DNA sequence: TGTGCCAGCAGCTTACGGAACCGGGTCAAAAACACCGGGGAGCTGTTTTTT. The chain employs TRBV7-8 and TRBJ2-2; D gene unclear. The germline gives CDR1 SGHVS, CDR2 FQNEAQ. V was trimmed by 2 bases and J by 2 bases, leaving 15 bases between them. This CDR3 spans 17 amino acids.

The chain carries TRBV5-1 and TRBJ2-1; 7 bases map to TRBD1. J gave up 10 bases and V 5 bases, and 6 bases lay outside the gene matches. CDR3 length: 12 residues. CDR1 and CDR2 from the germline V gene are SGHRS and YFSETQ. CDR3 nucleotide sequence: TGCGCCAGCAGTAGGGACAGCGAAGAGCAGTTCTTC. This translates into CASSRDSEEQFF.

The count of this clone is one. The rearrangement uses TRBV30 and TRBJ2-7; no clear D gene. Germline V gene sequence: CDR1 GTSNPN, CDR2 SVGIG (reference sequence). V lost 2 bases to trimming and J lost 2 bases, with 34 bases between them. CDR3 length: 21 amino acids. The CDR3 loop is CAWSFARPAMLGAPAAYEQYF. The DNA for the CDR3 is TGTGCCTGGAGTTTTGCGCGCCCGGCGATGCTCGGCGCCCCGGCCGCCTACGAGCAGTACTTC.

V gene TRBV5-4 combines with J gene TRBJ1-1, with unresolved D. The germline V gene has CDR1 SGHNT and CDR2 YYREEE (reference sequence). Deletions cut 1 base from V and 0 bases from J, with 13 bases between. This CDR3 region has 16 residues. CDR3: CASSLFNLGLNTEAFF. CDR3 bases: TGTGCCAGCAGCTTGTTTAACCTGGGCTTGAACACTGAAGCTTTCTTT.

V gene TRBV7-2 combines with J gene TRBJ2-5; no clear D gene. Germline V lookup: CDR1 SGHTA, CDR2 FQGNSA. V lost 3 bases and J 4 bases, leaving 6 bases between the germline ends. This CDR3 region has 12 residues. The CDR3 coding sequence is TGTGCCAGCAGCTTGATGGGAGAGACCCAGTACTTC. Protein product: CASSLMGETQYF.

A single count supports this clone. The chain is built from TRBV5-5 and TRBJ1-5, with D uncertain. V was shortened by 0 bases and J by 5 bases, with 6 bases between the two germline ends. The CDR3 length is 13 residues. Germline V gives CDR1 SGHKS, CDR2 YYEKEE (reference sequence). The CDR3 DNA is TGTGCCAGCAGCTTGGTGGCCGATCAGCCCCAGCATTTT. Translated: CASSLVADQPQHF. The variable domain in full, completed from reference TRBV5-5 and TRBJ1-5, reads DAGVTQSPTHLIKTRGQQVTLRCSPISGHKSVSWYQQVLGQGPQFIFQYYEKEERGRGNFPDRFSARQFPNYSSELNVNALLLGDSALYLCASSLVADQPQHFGDGTRLSIL.

CDR3 sequence (DNA): TGTGCCAGCAGCTCCTACAGGGGGCCCATGAACACTGAAGCTTTCTTT. Translated, it gives CASSSYRGPMNTEAFF. The J gene is TRBJ1-1, the V gene TRBV11-2, with 9 bases aligning to TRBD1. The germline gives CDR1 SGHAT, CDR2 FQNNGV. The CDR3 runs to 16 residues. After removal of 4 bases from V and 0 bases from J, the junction contained 6 bases not matched to a gene.

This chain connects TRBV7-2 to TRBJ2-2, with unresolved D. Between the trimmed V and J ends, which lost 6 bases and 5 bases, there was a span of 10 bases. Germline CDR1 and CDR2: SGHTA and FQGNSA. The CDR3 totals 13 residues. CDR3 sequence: CASRKPETGELFF. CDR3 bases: TGTGCCAGCAGGAAGCCAGAGACCGGGGAGCTGTTTTTT.

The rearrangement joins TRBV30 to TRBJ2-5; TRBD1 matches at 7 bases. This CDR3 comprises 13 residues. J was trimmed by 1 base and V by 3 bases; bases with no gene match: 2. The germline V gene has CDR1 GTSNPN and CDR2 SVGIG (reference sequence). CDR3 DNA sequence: TGTGCCTGGAGCCGGGACAGCCAAGAGACCCAGTACTTC. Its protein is CAWSRDSQETQYF.

CDR3 bases: TGTGCCACCTCCCTCGGACAGGGGACCTATGGCTACACCTTC. Its protein is CATSLGQGTYGYTF. The chain employs TRBV10-3 and TRBJ1-2, with 9 bases aligning to TRBD1. The ends lost 10 bases at V and 4 bases at J; junction bases unmatched: 10. This CDR3 contains 14 residues. Looked up from germline, CDR1 is ENHRY and CDR2 is SYGVKD.

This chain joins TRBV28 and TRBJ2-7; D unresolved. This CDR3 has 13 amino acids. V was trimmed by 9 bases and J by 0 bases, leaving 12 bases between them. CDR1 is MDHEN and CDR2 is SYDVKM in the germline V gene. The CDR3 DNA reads TGTGCCAGTTCGGGCGAAAGCTCCTACGAGCAGTACTTC. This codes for CASSGESSYEQYF.

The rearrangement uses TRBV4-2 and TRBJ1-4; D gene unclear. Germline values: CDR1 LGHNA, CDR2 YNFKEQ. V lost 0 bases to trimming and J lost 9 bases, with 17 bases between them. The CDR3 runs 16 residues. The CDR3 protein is CASSQERLREDKKLFF. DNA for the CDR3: TGTGCCAGCAGCCAAGAAAGATTGAGGGAGGATAAAAAACTGTTTTTT.

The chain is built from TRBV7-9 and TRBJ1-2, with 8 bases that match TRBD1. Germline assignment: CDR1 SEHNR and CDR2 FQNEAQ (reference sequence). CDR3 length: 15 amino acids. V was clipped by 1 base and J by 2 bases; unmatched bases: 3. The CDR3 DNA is TGTGCCAGCAGCTTAGAGGCAGGGGGCAACTATGGCTACACCTTC. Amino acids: CASSLEAGGNYGYTF.

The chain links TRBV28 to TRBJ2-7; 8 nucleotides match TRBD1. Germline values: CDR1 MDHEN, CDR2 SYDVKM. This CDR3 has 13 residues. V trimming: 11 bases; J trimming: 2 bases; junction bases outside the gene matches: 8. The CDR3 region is CAVRTGRPYEQYF. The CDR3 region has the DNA TGTGCCGTGAGGACAGGGAGGCCCTACGAGCAGTACTTC. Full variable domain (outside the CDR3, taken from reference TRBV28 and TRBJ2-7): DVKVTQSSRYLVKRTGEKVFLECVQDMDHENMFWYRQDPGLGLRLIYFSYDVKMKEKGDIPEGYSVSREKKERFSLILESASTNQTSMYLCAVRTGRPYEQYFGPGTRLTVT.

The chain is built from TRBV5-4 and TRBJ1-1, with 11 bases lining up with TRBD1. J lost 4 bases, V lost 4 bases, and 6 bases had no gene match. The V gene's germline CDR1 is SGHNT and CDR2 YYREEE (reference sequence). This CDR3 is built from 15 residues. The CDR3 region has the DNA TGTGCCAGCAGCGCGGACAGGGGGCGACGCACTGAAGCTTTCTTT. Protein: CASSADRGRRTEAFF.

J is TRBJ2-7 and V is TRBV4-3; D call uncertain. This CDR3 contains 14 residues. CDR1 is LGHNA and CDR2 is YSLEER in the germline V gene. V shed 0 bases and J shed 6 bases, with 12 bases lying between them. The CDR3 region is CASSQDPSQPEQYF. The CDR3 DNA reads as TGCGCCAGCAGCCAAGATCCTTCACAGCCCGAGCAGTACTTC.

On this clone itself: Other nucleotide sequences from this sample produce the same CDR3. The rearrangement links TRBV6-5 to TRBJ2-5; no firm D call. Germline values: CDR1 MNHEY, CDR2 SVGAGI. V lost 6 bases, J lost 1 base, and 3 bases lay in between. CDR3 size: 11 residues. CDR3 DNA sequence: TGTGCCAGCAGGATCCAAGAGACCCAGTACTTC. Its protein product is CASRIQETQYF.

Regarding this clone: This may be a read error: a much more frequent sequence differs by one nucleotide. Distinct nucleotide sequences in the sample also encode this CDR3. CDR3 DNA: TGCGCCAGCAGCTTGGCAGGGACAGGGGAAGAGACCCAGTACTTC. Translated: CASSLAGTGEETQYF. This chain joins TRBV5-1 and TRBJ2-5; 10 nucleotides agree with TRBD1. CDR1 is SGHRS, CDR2 YFSETQ, per germline. Trimming at V came to 0 bases and at J to 3 bases, leaving 2 bases not matched to a gene. The CDR3 is 15 residues long. Supplemented by reference TRBV5-1 and TRBJ2-5, the full variable domain reads KAGVTQTPRYLIKTRGQQVTLSCSPISGHRSVSWYQQTPGQGLQFLFEYFSETQRNKGNFPGRFSGRQFSNSRSEMNVSTLELGDSALYLCASSLAGTGEETQYFGPGTRLLVL.

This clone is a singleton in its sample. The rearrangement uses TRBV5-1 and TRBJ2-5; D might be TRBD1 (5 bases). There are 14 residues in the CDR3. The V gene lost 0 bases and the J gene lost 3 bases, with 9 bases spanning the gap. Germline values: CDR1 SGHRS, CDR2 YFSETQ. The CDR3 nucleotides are TGCGCCAGCAGCTTGGGACAGACCAAAGAGACCCAGTACTTC. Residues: CASSLGQTKETQYF.

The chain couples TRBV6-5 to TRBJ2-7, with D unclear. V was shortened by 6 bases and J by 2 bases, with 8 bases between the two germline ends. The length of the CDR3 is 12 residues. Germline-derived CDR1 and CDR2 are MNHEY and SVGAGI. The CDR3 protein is CASRRSPYEQYF. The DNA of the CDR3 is TGTGCCAGCAGGCGGTCCCCCTACGAGCAGTACTTC.

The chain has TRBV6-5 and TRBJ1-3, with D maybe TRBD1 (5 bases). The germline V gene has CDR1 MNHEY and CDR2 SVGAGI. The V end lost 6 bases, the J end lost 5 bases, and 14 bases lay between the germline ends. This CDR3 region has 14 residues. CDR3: CASRPGARRNTIYF. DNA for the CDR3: TGTGCCAGCAGGCCTGGGGCGAGGAGAAACACCATATATTTT.

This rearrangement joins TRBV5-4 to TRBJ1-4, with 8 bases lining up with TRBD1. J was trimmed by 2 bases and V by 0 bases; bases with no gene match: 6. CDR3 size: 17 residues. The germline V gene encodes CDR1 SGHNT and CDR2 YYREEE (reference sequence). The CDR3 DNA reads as TGTGCCAGCAGCTTGGCAGGGGGCGGGGGGACTAATGAAAAACTGTTTTTT. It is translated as CASSLAGGGGTNEKLFF.

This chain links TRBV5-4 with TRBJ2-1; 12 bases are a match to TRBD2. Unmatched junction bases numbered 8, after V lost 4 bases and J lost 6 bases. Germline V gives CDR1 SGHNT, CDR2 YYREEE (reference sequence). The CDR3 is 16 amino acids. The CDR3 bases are TGTGCCAGCAGCCGTCGGTCTAGCGGGAGGGCCAATGAGCAGTTCTTC. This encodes CASSRRSSGRANEQFF.

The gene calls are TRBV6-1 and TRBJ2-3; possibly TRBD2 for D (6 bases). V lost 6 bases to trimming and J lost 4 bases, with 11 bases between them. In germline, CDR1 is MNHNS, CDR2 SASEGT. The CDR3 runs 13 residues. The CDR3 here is CASRTRPADTQYF. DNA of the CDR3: TGTGCCAGCAGGACTAGGCCCGCAGATACGCAGTATTTT.

The DNA of the CDR3 is TGTGCCAGCAGACAGCAGGGGGGCAGTGAAAAACTGTTTTTT. Amino acid sequence: CASRQQGGSEKLFF. The chain is built from TRBV28 and TRBJ1-4; 7 nucleotides align to TRBD1. The CDR3 spans 14 residues. Germline trimming cut 6 bases from V and 7 bases from J; bases unmatched to any gene: 8. Germline assignment: CDR1 MDHEN and CDR2 SYDVKM.